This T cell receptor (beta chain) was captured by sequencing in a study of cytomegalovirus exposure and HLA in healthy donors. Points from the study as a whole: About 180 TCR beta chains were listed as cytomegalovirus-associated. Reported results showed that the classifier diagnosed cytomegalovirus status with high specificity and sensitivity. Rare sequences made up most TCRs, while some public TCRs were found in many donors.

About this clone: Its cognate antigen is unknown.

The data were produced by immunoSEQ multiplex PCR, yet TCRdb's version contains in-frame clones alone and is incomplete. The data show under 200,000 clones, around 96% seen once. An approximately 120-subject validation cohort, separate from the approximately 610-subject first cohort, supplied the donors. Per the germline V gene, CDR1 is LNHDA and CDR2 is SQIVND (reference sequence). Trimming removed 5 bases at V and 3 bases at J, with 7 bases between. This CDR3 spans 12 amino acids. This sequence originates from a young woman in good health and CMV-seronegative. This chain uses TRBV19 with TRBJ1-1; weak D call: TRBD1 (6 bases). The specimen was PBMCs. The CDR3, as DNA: TGTGCCAGTAGTGACAGGTACACTGAAGCTTTCTTT. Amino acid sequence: CASSDRYTEAFF.